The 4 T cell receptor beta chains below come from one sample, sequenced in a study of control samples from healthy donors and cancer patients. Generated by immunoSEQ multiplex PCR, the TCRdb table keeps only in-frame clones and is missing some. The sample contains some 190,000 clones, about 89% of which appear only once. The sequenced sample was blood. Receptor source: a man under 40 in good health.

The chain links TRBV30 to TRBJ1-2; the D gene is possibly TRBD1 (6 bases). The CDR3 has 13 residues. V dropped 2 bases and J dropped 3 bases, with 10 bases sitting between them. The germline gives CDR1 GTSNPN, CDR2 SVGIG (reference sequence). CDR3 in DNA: TGTGCCTGGAGTTCAACAGGGCACTATGGCTACACCTTC. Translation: CAWSSTGHYGYTF.

The CDR3 is CASSEGIPIGAYEQYF. Here the CDR3 DNA reads TGTGCCAGCAGTGAGGGGATCCCAATAGGGGCCTACGAGCAGTACTTC. This chain joins TRBV25-1 and TRBJ2-7; possibly TRBD1 for D (5 bases). Germline CDR1 reads MGHDK; CDR2 reads SYGVNS. The CDR3 spans 16 residues. V lost 3 bases and J lost 2, with 17 bases in between.

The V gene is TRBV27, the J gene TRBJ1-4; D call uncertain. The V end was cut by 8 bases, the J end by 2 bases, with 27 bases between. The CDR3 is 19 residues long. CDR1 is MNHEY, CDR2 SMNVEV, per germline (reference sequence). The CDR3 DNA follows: TGTGCCAGCCTATCGTCCCGGGGAAGGGCGCAAGCTACTAATGAAAAACTGTTTTTT. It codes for CASLSSRGRAQATNEKLFF. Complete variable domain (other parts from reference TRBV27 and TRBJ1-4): EAQVTQNPRYLITVTGKKLTVTCSQNMNHEYMSWYRQDPGLGLRQIYYSMNVEVTDKGDVPEGYKVSRKEKRNFPLILESPSPNQTSLYFCASLSSRGRAQATNEKLFFGSGTQLSVL.

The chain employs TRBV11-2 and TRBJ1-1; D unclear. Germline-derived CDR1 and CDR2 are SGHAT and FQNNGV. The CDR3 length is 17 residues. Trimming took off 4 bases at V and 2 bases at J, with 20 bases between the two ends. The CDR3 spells CASSYGRLSNFNTEAFF. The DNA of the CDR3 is TGTGCCAGCAGCTATGGACGACTTAGTAATTTTAACACTGAAGCTTTCTTT.